The next 6 T cell receptor beta chains were all read from a single sample in a study of identical twins. TCRdb re-called the 5' RACE reads through MiXCR, storing one row per CDR3 protein. This table has nearly 900,000 distinct CDR3 sequences, 9% to 15% appearing once. These data also featured in a second study, about yellow fever vaccine responses in identical twins.

Material: PBMCs. Receptor source: a woman under 30 in good health.

This clonotype was detected a few times. The chain has TRBV27 and TRBJ2-1; D gene ambiguous. V lost 6 bases, J lost 8 bases, and 11 bases lay in between. Germline V lookup: CDR1 MNHEY, CDR2 SMNVEV (reference sequence). This CDR3 has 12 amino acids. The chain's CDR3 is CASSTTLHEQFF. The CDR3 DNA sequence: TGTGCCAGCAGCACGACTCTCCATGAGCAGTTCTTC.

This clonotype was recorded at least ten times. The CDR3 reads CASSQDSGSGELFF. CDR3 sequence (DNA): TGTGCCAGCAGCCAGGATAGCGGGTCCGGGGAGCTGTTTTTT. This chain joins TRBV3-1 and TRBJ2-2, with 7 bases aligning to TRBD2. The CDR3 sequence is 14 residues long. The ends lost 3 bases at V and 6 bases at J; junction bases unmatched: 4. CDR1 is LGHDT, CDR2 YNNKEL, per germline (reference sequence).

The chain recombines TRBV6-2 or TRBV6-3 with TRBJ1-5, with TRBD1 as a possible D gene (5 bases). Trimming cost V 2 bases and J 7 bases, with 12 bases left between them. The CDR3 has 14 residues. In germline, CDR1 is MNHEY, CDR2 SVGEGT. CDR3: CASSYQLTVQPQHF. The CDR3 coding sequence is TGTGCCAGCAGTTACCAGTTGACAGTCCAGCCCCAGCATTTT.

Ten or more counts support this clonotype. The rearrangement uses TRBV27 and TRBJ2-3; D unclear. With 7 bases removed from V and 2 bases from J, the gap between germline ends came to 16 bases. CDR3 length equals 15 residues. Germline CDR1 reads MNHEY; CDR2 reads SMNVEV (reference sequence). DNA of the CDR3: TGTGCCAGCAATCGAGTAACGGCAAACACAGATACGCAGTATTTT. This gives the protein CASNRVTANTDTQYF.

V and J are TRBV15 and TRBJ2-7, with D perhaps matching TRBD1 (6 bases). This CDR3 comprises 15 residues. Trimming cost V 3 bases and J 0 bases, with 12 bases left between them. Per the germline V gene, CDR1 is LNHNV and CDR2 is YYDKDF (reference sequence). In DNA, the CDR3 is TGTGCCACCAGCAGGGGTAGGGGGAGCTCCTACGAGCAGTACGTC. Translating gives CATSRGRGSSYEQYV.

This clonotype was seen a handful of times. The V gene is TRBV20-1, the J gene TRBJ2-3; D perhaps matches TRBD2 (5 bases). This CDR3 contains 15 residues. Trimming cost V 0 bases and J 0 bases, with 10 bases left between them. Per germline, CDR1 DFQATT and CDR2 SNEGSKA (reference sequence). The CDR3: CSARELGVSTDTQYF. The DNA for the CDR3 is TGCAGTGCTAGAGAACTCGGGGTTAGCACAGATACGCAGTATTTT.